The text below deals with one T cell receptor (beta chain). Profiled with immunoSEQ multiplex PCR; TCRdb holds only in-frame clones, not every one. The table has about 81,000 clones, about 81% seen once. Trimming took 0 bases from V and 5 from J, leaving 14 bases between them. The CDR3 has 17 residues. The germline V gene has CDR1 SGHTA and CDR2 FQGNSA. The source of the sample is a study of technical replicates of blood from a handful of donors. V is TRBV7-2 and J is TRBJ1-6; D might be TRBD1 (6 bases). Input material: PBMCs. The clonotype comes from a human donor in good health. Some clones in this sample may be carry-over from other donors' samples. The CDR3 DNA reads as TGTGCCAGCAGCTTAGCTGGGGGAGGGGGGAATAATTCACCCCTCCACTTT. Translated: CASSLAGGGGNNSPLHF.